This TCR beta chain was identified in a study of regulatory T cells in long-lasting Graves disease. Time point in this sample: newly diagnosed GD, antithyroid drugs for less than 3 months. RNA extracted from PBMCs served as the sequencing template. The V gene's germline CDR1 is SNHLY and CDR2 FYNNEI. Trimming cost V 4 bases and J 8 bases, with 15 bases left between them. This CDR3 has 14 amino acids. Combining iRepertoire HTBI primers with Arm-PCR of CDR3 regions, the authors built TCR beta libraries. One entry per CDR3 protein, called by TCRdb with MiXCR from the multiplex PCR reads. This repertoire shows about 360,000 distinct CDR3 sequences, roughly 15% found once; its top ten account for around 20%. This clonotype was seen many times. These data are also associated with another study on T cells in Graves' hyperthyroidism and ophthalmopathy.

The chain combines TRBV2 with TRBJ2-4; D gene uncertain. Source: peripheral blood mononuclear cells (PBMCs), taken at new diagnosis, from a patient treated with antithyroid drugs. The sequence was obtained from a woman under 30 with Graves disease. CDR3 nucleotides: TGTGCCAGCAGTGTTCCCAGACAAGCCTACATTCAGTACTTC. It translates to CASSVPRQAYIQYF.